The 24 T cell receptor beta chains listed next were all sequenced from one sample in a study of T cell responses to AZD1222 COVID-19 vaccine. Profiling relied on immunoSEQ multiplex PCR, and the TCRdb table lists in-frame clones only, not all of them. The sample contains over 60,000 clones, around 86% of which appear only once. The source was peripheral blood, collected on day 0 of AZD1222 vaccination. Receptors originate from an adult in good health.

The chain is built from TRBV5-1 and TRBJ2-3; 8 bases are a match to TRBD2. Germline loops: CDR1 SGHRS, CDR2 YFSETQ. This CDR3 spans 14 amino acids. Trimming took 4 bases from V and 2 from J; bases not matched to a gene: 3. Here the CDR3 reads CASSDSGTTDTQYF. CDR3 coding DNA: TGCGCCAGCAGCGATAGCGGGACCACAGATACGCAGTATTTT. The full variable domain, rest sourced from reference TRBV5-1 and TRBJ2-3, is KAGVTQTPRYLIKTRGQQVTLSCSPISGHRSVSWYQQTPGQGLQFLFEYFSETQRNKGNFPGRFSGRQFSNSRSEMNVSTLELGDSALYLCASSDSGTTDTQYFGPGTRLTVL.

This chain uses TRBV19 with TRBJ1-3; D gene uncertain. The V end lost 10 bases, the J end lost 6 bases, and 7 bases lay between the germline ends. CDR1 and CDR2 from the germline V gene are LNHDA and SQIVND (reference sequence). This CDR3 is built from 10 residues. The DNA for the CDR3 is TGTGCCACCAAAAAAAACACCATATATTTT. Translation gives CATKKNTIYF.

The chain is built from TRBV10-3 and TRBJ1-5, with 9 bases lining up with TRBD1. CDR3 length: 13 amino acids. With V trimmed by 6 bases and J by 7 bases, 4 bases remained unmatched. Per the germline V gene, CDR1 is ENHRY and CDR2 is SYGVKD. The CDR3 DNA sequence: TGTGCCATCAGGCGGGACAGGGAACAGCCCCAGCATTTT. Amino acid sequence: CAIRRDREQPQHF.

The V and J genes are TRBV5-1 and TRBJ1-2; 7 bases align to TRBD1. CDR3 length: 15 amino acids. Germline loops: CDR1 SGHRS, CDR2 YFSETQ. V lost 4 bases to trimming and J lost 5 bases; unmatched junction nucleotides: 11. This CDR3 is CASSRLSGTDYGYTF. The CDR3 region has the DNA TGCGCCAGCAGCCGATTGAGCGGGACAGATTATGGCTACACCTTC. The full variable domain, with the rest looked up from reference TRBV5-1 and TRBJ1-2, is KAGVTQTPRYLIKTRGQQVTLSCSPISGHRSVSWYQQTPGQGLQFLFEYFSETQRNKGNFPGRFSGRQFSNSRSEMNVSTLELGDSALYLCASSRLSGTDYGYTFGSGTRLTVV.

This chain links TRBV18 with TRBJ2-3, with TRBD2 matching 9 bases. Trimming removed 3 bases from V and 5 bases from J; junction bases left unmatched: 12. The germline CDR1 and CDR2 sequences are KGHSH and LQKENI. The length of the CDR3 is 17 residues. Here the CDR3 DNA reads TGTGCCAGCTCACCCACTGTGGCGGGGGGGCCTGGAGATACGCAGTATTTT. Its translation: CASSPTVAGGPGDTQYF.

This clone was found once. The chain employs TRBV9 and TRBJ1-4, with no clear D. CDR3 length: 15 amino acids. Trimming took 0 bases from V and 1 from J, leaving 7 bases between them. In germline, CDR1 is SGDLS, CDR2 YYNGEE. CDR3 in amino acids: CASSVAPGTNEKLFF. CDR3 bases: TGTGCCAGCAGCGTAGCTCCCGGAACTAATGAAAAACTGTTTTTT.

This chain joins TRBV27 and TRBJ1-6, with TRBD1 matching over 12 bases. V was clipped by 0 bases and J by 13 bases; unmatched bases: 10. CDR1 is MNHEY and CDR2 is SMNVEV in the germline V gene (reference sequence). The CDR3 totals 17 residues. The CDR3 region has the DNA TGTGCCAGCAGTTTATCGATTGGGGGGACAGGGGGCTGGCCCCTCCACTTT. As protein: CASSLSIGGTGGWPLHF.

The CDR3 loop is CASSIGTGYEQYF. DNA of the CDR3: TGTGCCAGTAGTATCGGGACAGGCTACGAGCAGTACTTC. The genes are TRBV19 and TRBJ2-7; 8 positions agree with TRBD1. The germline V gene encodes CDR1 LNHDA and CDR2 SQIVND (reference sequence). This CDR3 spans 13 amino acids. The V and J ends lost 3 bases and 3 bases, in that order; junction bases with no gene match: 1.

In this sample, this clone turned up once. The chain couples TRBV7-9 to TRBJ2-3; D uncertain. V dropped 4 bases and J dropped 9 bases, with 14 bases sitting between them. This CDR3 is built from 13 residues. Germline values: CDR1 SEHNR, CDR2 FQNEAQ (reference sequence). The CDR3 DNA sequence: TGTGCCAGCAGCTCCTCAACAGACCTCACGCAGTATTTT. It yields the protein CASSSSTDLTQYF.

A word on this clone: One end of the junction is discordant with germline, which a read error may explain. The V and J genes are TRBV4-1 and TRBJ2-1, with TRBD2 as a possible D gene (6 bases). Germline CDR1 is MGHRA and CDR2 is YSYEKL. The CDR3 covers 14 residues. The CDR3 coding sequence is TGCGCCAGCAGCCAATATTCGGGGGTGAATGGGCAGTTCTTC. Its protein is CASSQYSGVNGQFF.

This sequence joins TRBV24-1 and TRBJ2-5; D is possibly TRBD1 (5 bases). There are 14 residues in the CDR3. Germline values: CDR1 KGHDR, CDR2 SFDVKD. Trimming took off 1 base at V and 5 bases at J, with 10 bases between the two ends. The CDR3 sequence: CATSDLRQGETQYF. The DNA for the CDR3 is TGTGCCACCAGTGATTTAAGGCAGGGTGAGACCCAGTACTTC.

The rearrangement links TRBV10-3 to TRBJ2-3, with TRBD2 matching over 8 bases. The CDR3 has 13 residues. The J segment lost 9 bases and the V segment lost 2 bases, leaving 4 bases of the junction unmatched. CDR1 is ENHRY, CDR2 SYGVKD, per germline. Here the CDR3 reads CAISENSGGTQYF. The CDR3 DNA sequence: TGTGCCATCAGTGAGAACAGCGGGGGAACGCAGTATTTT.

The CDR3, as DNA: TGTGCCAGCAGCTTAGGGAGCGGGGGGGATTTTGAGTACGAGCAGTACTTC. Amino acids: CASSLGSGGDFEYEQYF. This rearrangement joins TRBV11-2 to TRBJ2-7; 10 nucleotides align to TRBD2. The CDR3 extends over 17 amino acids. V lost 1 base to trimming and J lost 4 bases; unmatched junction nucleotides: 10. The V gene's germline CDR1 is SGHAT and CDR2 FQNNGV. Looking up the rest from reference TRBV11-2 and TRBJ2-7 gives the full variable domain: EAGVAQSPRYKIIEKRQSVAFWCNPISGHATLYWYQQILGQGPKLLIQFQNNGVVDDSQLPKDRFSAERLKGVDSTLKIQPAKLEDSAVYLCASSLGSGGDFEYEQYFGPGTRLTVT.

The gene calls are TRBV2 and TRBJ1-2; possible D gene TRBD1, 5 bases. The CDR3 loop spans 15 amino acids. Germline loops: CDR1 SNHLY, CDR2 FYNNEI. V was shortened by 3 bases and J by 7 bases, with 18 bases between the two germline ends. CDR3 nucleotide sequence: TGTGCCAGCAGTGATTTGGTGTGGGGCTCTGGTGGCTACACCTTC. Protein product: CASSDLVWGSGGYTF.

The CDR3 spells CAWSLTGYQPQHF. Here the CDR3 DNA reads TGTGCCTGGAGTCTTACAGGATATCAGCCCCAGCATTTT. This chain uses TRBV30 with TRBJ1-5, with D perhaps matching TRBD1 (5 bases). The CDR3 length is 13 residues. The germline V gene encodes CDR1 GTSNPN and CDR2 SVGIG (reference sequence). V was shortened by 2 bases and J by 5 bases, with 10 bases between the two germline ends.

The chain employs TRBV12-3 or TRBV12-4 and TRBJ2-7; 8 bases match TRBD1. CDR3 size: 12 residues. The V and J ends lost 6 bases and 3 bases, in that order; junction bases with no gene match: 1. This CDR3 is CASRGQGYEQYF. The CDR3 DNA reads TGTGCCAGCAGAGGACAGGGCTACGAGCAGTACTTC.

The J gene is TRBJ1-2, the V gene TRBV9; 9 bases are a match to TRBD1. The CDR3 spans 15 residues. Germline trimming cut 0 bases from V and 5 bases from J; bases unmatched to any gene: 5. Germline V gene data show CDR1 as SGDLS and CDR2 as YYNGEE. The CDR3 region has the DNA TGTGCCAGCAGCGTAGAGGACAGGGGAGGGTATGGCTACACCTTC. Translated: CASSVEDRGGYGYTF.

This chain joins TRBV19 and TRBJ2-1; D possibly corresponds to TRBD2 (7 bases). CDR1 is LNHDA, CDR2 SQIVND, per germline (reference sequence). The CDR3 is 15 amino acids. With 4 bases removed from V and 5 bases from J, the gap between germline ends came to 15 bases. The CDR3 sequence is CASSSGGAGDNEQFF. The CDR3 region has the DNA TGTGCCAGTAGTAGTGGGGGGGCTGGAGACAATGAGCAGTTCTTC. Based on the CDR3 plus reference TRBV19 and TRBJ2-1, the full variable domain is DGGITQSPKYLFRKEGQNVTLSCEQNLNHDAMYWYRQDPGQGLRLIYYSQIVNDFQKGDIAEGYSVSREKKESFPLTVTSAQKNPTAFYLCASSSGGAGDNEQFFGPGTRLTVL.

V gene TRBV6-6 combines with J gene TRBJ1-2, with TRBD1 matching over 9 bases. CDR1 and CDR2 from the germline V gene are MNHNY and SVGAGI (reference sequence). After removal of 5 bases from V and 2 bases from J, the junction contained 6 bases not matched to a gene. The CDR3 runs 15 residues. The chain's CDR3 is CASSKGQGNNYGYTF. CDR3 nucleotides: TGTGCCAGCAGTAAAGGACAGGGGAACAACTATGGCTACACCTTC.

This chain joins TRBV5-4 and TRBJ2-5; 8 bases align to TRBD1. V shed 4 bases and J 2 bases; nucleotides not matched to a gene: 10. There are 16 residues in the CDR3. The V gene's germline CDR1 is SGHNT and CDR2 YYREEE (reference sequence). CDR3 bases: TGTGCCAGCAGCGGACAGGGCGGCCCTACTCAAGAGACCCAGTACTTC. The encoded protein is CASSGQGGPTQETQYF.

The chain links TRBV4-1 to TRBJ2-5; D is undetermined. The CDR3 spans 15 residues. Germline CDR1 and CDR2: MGHRA and YSYEKL. V was pared by 4 bases and J by 0 bases, with 12 bases between. CDR3 bases: TGCGCCAGCAGCCCCTCGGCGAGGTACCAAGAGACCCAGTACTTC. This translates into CASSPSARYQETQYF.

This clone was picked up one time. This chain links TRBV5-8 with TRBJ2-5, with D hard to call. The V end was cut by 3 bases, the J end by 5 bases, with 17 bases between. CDR1 and CDR2 from the germline V gene are SGHTS and YDEGEE. The CDR3 has 15 amino acids. CDR3 amino acids: CASSSGPTASETQYF. CDR3 in DNA: TGTGCCAGCAGCTCCGGACCGACCGCCTCGGAGACCCAGTACTTC.

The chain links TRBV25-1 to TRBJ1-6, with D possibly matching TRBD1 (5 bases). Germline CDR1 MGHDK, CDR2 SYGVNS. This CDR3 comprises 16 residues. V gave up 3 bases and J gave up 11 bases, with 20 bases separating them. The CDR3 region has the DNA TGTGCCAGCAGTGATTCATGGGGCCCTCATTTAACACCCCTCCACTTT. It yields the protein CASSDSWGPHLTPLHF.

This clone has only a few counts. The rearrangement joins TRBV30 to TRBJ1-1; D gene ambiguous. Germline values: CDR1 GTSNPN, CDR2 SVGIG (reference sequence). The CDR3 length is 12 residues. V was pared by 1 base and J by 0 bases, with 3 bases between. As DNA, the CDR3 is TGTGCCTGGAGTGCTATGAACACTGAAGCTTTCTTT. This translates into CAWSAMNTEAFF.